This TCR beta chain comes out of a study of T-cell reconstitution after alpha-beta-depleted transplantation in children. Whole-study findings and limits: There were some patients whose high TCRbeta diversity at day 60 came from surviving recipient T cells and thymic progenitors.

V gave up 1 base and J gave up 1 base, with 14 bases separating them. From germline, CDR1 is SQVTM and CDR2 ANQGSEA. The length of the CDR3 is 15 residues. Unique molecular identifiers were used to barcode this TCRbeta library. TCRdb fed the PCR reads into MiXCR, producing one record per CDR3 protein. In the table there are a few hundred thousand distinct CDR3 sequences, approximately 12% of which are singletons. Comments on this clonotype: What it binds is not known.

The chain combines TRBV29-1 with TRBJ2-7; perhaps TRBD1 as D (5 bases). Sequenced material: PBMCs, mostly from graft donor cells, taken 360 days after TCRalphabeta/CD19-depleted stem cell transplant. The receptor was isolated from a male patient aged 10-17 years who had a stem cell transplant for acute myeloid leukemia, so the T cells may come from the graft donor. CDR3 sequence reads: CSVEVLTAGSYEQYF. The CDR3, as DNA: TGCAGCGTTGAAGTGCTGACAGCCGGATCCTACGAGCAGTACTTC.